These 26 T cell receptor beta chains were all obtained from the same sample, sequenced in a study of beta chain features in type 1 diabetes. Whole-study findings and limits: Shortening of TCRB CDR3s, moderate but significant, appeared in all four CD4+ subsets of Type 1 diabetes patients.

These receptors have no identified antigens. Reverse transcribing all isolated RNA meant expressed TCRB transcripts were sequenced. Some clones are missing from TCRdb's copy, which holds only in-frame ones; the method was immunoSEQ multiplex PCR. The sample carries more than 120,000 clones, about 13% recorded once. Sequencing input: central memory CD4+ T cells from blood. The receptor set was obtained from a man younger than 30 with type 1 diabetes.

The chain is built from TRBV10-3 and TRBJ2-2; possible D gene TRBD1, 6 bases. This CDR3 is 19 amino acids long. Trimming left V 4 bases short and J 5 bases short, with 26 bases between. Germline CDR1 reads ENHRY; CDR2 reads SYGVKD. Written as DNA, the CDR3 is TGTGCCATCAGTGGACGTAACCGGGACACTTCATCCGGAACCGGGGAGCTGTTTTTT. Its translation is CAISGRNRDTSSGTGELFF.

Ten or more counts support this clone. The chain is built from TRBV7-2 and TRBJ1-6; 8 nucleotides agree with TRBD1. J lost 7 bases, V lost 5 bases, and 10 bases had no gene match. The V gene's germline CDR1 is SGHTA and CDR2 FQGNSA. The CDR3 is made up of 16 amino acids. The CDR3 nucleotides are TGTGCCAGCAGCCCCAGGGGGCCAAGCAGCAATTCACCCCTCCACTTT. Translated: CASSPRGPSSNSPLHF.

The genes are TRBV29-1 and TRBJ2-1, with 7 bases that match TRBD1. The J segment lost 1 base and the V segment lost 4 bases, leaving 4 bases of the junction unmatched. The CDR3 spans 14 residues. CDR1 and CDR2 (germline): SQVTM, ANQGSEA. The CDR3 here is CSVVGTASYNEQFF. The CDR3 DNA reads TGCAGCGTTGTGGGGACAGCTTCCTACAATGAGCAGTTCTTC.

There are a few counts of this clone. The J gene is TRBJ2-7, the V gene TRBV5-4; D is possibly TRBD1 (5 bases). Germline V CDR1 and CDR2: SGHNT, YYREEE (reference sequence). The CDR3 loop spans 13 amino acids. V was trimmed by 3 bases and J by 3 bases, leaving 10 bases between them. CDR3 coding DNA: TGTGCCAGCAGCTCGACAGAAGTCTACGAGCAGTACTTC. Translating gives CASSSTEVYEQYF.

This chain connects TRBV30 to TRBJ2-4, with 9 bases fitting TRBD1. The germline gives CDR1 GTSNPN, CDR2 SVGIG (reference sequence). This CDR3 spans 16 amino acids. V lost 2 bases, J lost 4 bases, and 9 bases stayed unmatched. The CDR3 nucleotides are TGTGCCTGGAGTTTAACCGGGACAGGGATAAAAAACATTCAGTACTTC. This gives the protein CAWSLTGTGIKNIQYF.

The chain links TRBV5-1 to TRBJ1-4; no clear D gene. The CDR3 has 15 residues. The V gene lost 3 bases and the J gene lost 5 bases, with 14 bases spanning the gap. CDR1 SGHRS and CDR2 YFSETQ come from the germline V gene. The CDR3 nucleotides are TGCGCCAGCAGCTACCAAAGGGCTGTGAATGAAAAACTGTTTTTT. As protein: CASSYQRAVNEKLFF.

This sequence joins TRBV29-1 and TRBJ1-6; D remains ambiguous. With 7 bases removed from V and 8 bases from J, the gap between germline ends came to 18 bases. CDR1 SQVTM and CDR2 ANQGSEA come from the germline V gene. CDR3 length: 14 residues. The CDR3 loop is CSDSRVLKDSPLHF. CDR3 sequence (DNA): TGCAGCGATTCCCGGGTCCTGAAGGATTCACCCCTCCACTTT.

This clone showed up many times. The chain has TRBV5-4 and TRBJ2-1; 7 bases fit TRBD1. The CDR3 extends over 15 amino acids. Germline V gene sequence: CDR1 SGHNT, CDR2 YYREEE (reference sequence). Trimming cost V 4 bases and J 4 bases; bases outside gene matches: 8. The CDR3 protein is CASSPDQGQYNEQFF. CDR3 coding DNA: TGTGCCAGCAGCCCCGACCAGGGACAGTACAATGAGCAGTTCTTC. Full variable domain (rest looked up from reference TRBV5-4 and TRBJ2-1): ETGVTQSPTHLIKTRGQQVTLRCSSQSGHNTVSWYQQALGQGPQFIFQYYREEENGRGNFPPRFSGLQFPNYSSELNVNALELDDSALYLCASSPDQGQYNEQFFGPGTRLTVL.

This clone has just a few counts. The rearrangement joins TRBV6-5 to TRBJ1-6, with TRBD1 matching over 7 bases. The CDR3 length is 13 residues. The V gene's germline CDR1 is MNHEY and CDR2 SVGAGI. Trimming at V came to 7 bases and at J to 5 bases, leaving 2 bases not matched to a gene. The CDR3 sequence is CASNQGDNSPLHF. Here the CDR3 DNA reads TGTGCCAGCAATCAGGGGGATAATTCACCCCTCCACTTT.

The J gene is TRBJ1-4, the V gene TRBV27; 8 positions agree with TRBD1. The trim removed 4 bases at V and 1 base at J, leaving 8 bases unmatched. The CDR3 runs to 17 residues. Per the germline V gene, CDR1 is MNHEY and CDR2 is SMNVEV (reference sequence). CDR3 region: CASSSLDRGGTNEKLFF. The CDR3, as DNA: TGTGCCAGCAGTTCCCTCGACAGGGGAGGAACTAATGAAAAACTGTTTTTT. Based on the CDR3 plus reference TRBV27 and TRBJ1-4, the full variable domain is EAQVTQNPRYLITVTGKKLTVTCSQNMNHEYMSWYRQDPGLGLRQIYYSMNVEVTDKGDVPEGYKVSRKEKRNFPLILESPSPNQTSLYFCASSSLDRGGTNEKLFFGSGTQLSVL.

The rearrangement uses TRBV30 and TRBJ1-2, with D perhaps matching TRBD1 (5 bases). Trimming pared 1 base from V and 3 bases from J, leaving 6 bases between. CDR1 is GTSNPN and CDR2 is SVGIG in the germline V gene (reference sequence). The CDR3 runs to 12 residues. CDR3 bases: TGTGCCTGGAGTGAGACAGACTATGGCTACACCTTC. Its protein product is CAWSETDYGYTF.

This clone was detected ten times or more. This sequence joins TRBV19 and TRBJ1-5; no definite D call. The CDR3 has 15 amino acids. Germline CDR1 and CDR2: LNHDA and SQIVND (reference sequence). V was pared by 9 bases and J by 4 bases, with 19 bases between. The CDR3 region is CASRLKLAVNQPQHF. The CDR3 bases are TGTGCCAGCCGCCTTAAACTAGCGGTAAATCAGCCCCAGCATTTT.

The chain carries TRBV13 and TRBJ1-6; 7 nucleotides match TRBD1. This CDR3 comprises 15 residues. The V gene's germline CDR1 is PRHDT and CDR2 FYEKMQ (reference sequence). J was trimmed by 7 bases and V by 7 bases; bases with no gene match: 10. Here the CDR3 DNA reads TGTGCCAGCAAATTCTACGGGACAGAGAATTCACCCCTCCACTTT. Translation gives CASKFYGTENSPLHF.

This clone was seen only a few times. V gene TRBV6-1 combines with J gene TRBJ2-7; no reliable D call. The CDR3 spans 12 residues. Germline-derived CDR1 and CDR2 are MNHNS and SASEGT. V was clipped by 4 bases and J by 0 bases, with 4 bases between them. The CDR3 is CASSADSYEQYF. The DNA for the CDR3 is TGTGCCAGCAGTGCGGACTCCTACGAGCAGTACTTC.

The chain employs TRBV30 and TRBJ1-4, with D unclear. Deletions cut 1 base from V and 4 bases from J, with 7 bases between. This CDR3 is built from 13 residues. Germline values: CDR1 GTSNPN, CDR2 SVGIG (reference sequence). The CDR3 DNA reads TGTGCCTGGAGTGGCTGGTTTAATGAAAAACTGTTTTTT. Its translation: CAWSGWFNEKLFF.

This clone was found a few times. The genes are TRBV28 and TRBJ2-1; no reliable D call. The CDR3 is made up of 14 amino acids. Trimming cost V 2 bases and J 8 bases, with 13 bases left between them. Germline V gives CDR1 MDHEN, CDR2 SYDVKM. CDR3 bases: TGTGCCAGCAGTTTAGCTAGTAGTAACGATGAGCAGTTCTTC. Its translation is CASSLASSNDEQFF.

This clone appeared a few times. This chain uses TRBV4-1 with TRBJ2-7, with D hard to call. Per the germline V gene, CDR1 is MGHRA and CDR2 is YSYEKL. V lost 2 bases and J lost 3, with 2 bases in between. The CDR3 covers 11 residues. The CDR3 sequence: CASSQHYEQYF. CDR3 DNA: TGCGCCAGCAGCCAACACTACGAGCAGTACTTC.

The chain employs TRBV9 and TRBJ1-6; TRBD1 matches at 8 bases. Germline CDR1 is SGDLS and CDR2 is YYNGEE. This CDR3 is 14 amino acids long. With 3 bases clipped from V and 7 bases from J, the junction kept 3 bases outside the gene matches. The CDR3 sequence is CASSETGANSPLHF. CDR3 bases: TGTGCCAGCAGCGAGACAGGGGCGAATTCACCCCTCCACTTT.

V and J are TRBV7-8 and TRBJ1-3; D remains unclear. Germline CDR1 is SGHVS and CDR2 is FQNEAQ. The V gene lost 1 base and the J gene lost 2 bases, with 9 bases spanning the gap. This CDR3 has 15 residues. The CDR3 coding sequence is TGTGCCAGCAGCTTAGGGACCTCTACTGGAAACACCATATATTTT. Protein: CASSLGTSTGNTIYF.

Ten or more counts support this clone. This chain uses TRBV5-5 with TRBJ2-5, with D possibly matching TRBD2 (6 bases). In germline, CDR1 is SGHKS, CDR2 YYEKEE (reference sequence). Trimming left V 3 bases short and J 3 bases short, with 21 bases between. The CDR3 is made up of 17 amino acids. The CDR3 region has the DNA TGTGCCAGCAGCTCCTGGCCTTGGAATAGCGGTAAAGAGACCCAGTACTTC. It yields the protein CASSSWPWNSGKETQYF.

This rearrangement joins TRBV27 to TRBJ2-1; D is unclear. CDR1 is MNHEY, CDR2 SMNVEV, per germline (reference sequence). With 2 bases removed from V and 4 bases from J, the gap between germline ends came to 12 bases. The CDR3 length is 15 residues. For the CDR3, the DNA is TGTGCCAGCAGTTTACGGACCCAGTCTTACAATGAGCAGTTCTTC. It codes for CASSLRTQSYNEQFF.

This chain joins TRBV2 and TRBJ1-1, with a weak D call TRBD1 (5 bases). Germline V gene data show CDR1 as SNHLY and CDR2 as FYNNEI. This CDR3 spans 15 amino acids. With 6 bases removed from V and 2 bases from J, the gap between germline ends came to 16 bases. CDR3 sequence: CASSLEGGVNTEAFF. The CDR3 nucleotides read TGTGCCAGCAGCCTCGAGGGAGGGGTTAACACTGAAGCTTTCTTT.

This clone was counted only a few times. The chain employs TRBV9 and TRBJ2-4; a weak D match, TRBD2 (5 bases). This CDR3 comprises 14 residues. Germline-derived CDR1 and CDR2 are SGDLS and YYNGEE. The ends were cut back, 0 bases at V and 8 bases at J, with 12 bases in the middle. The CDR3 reads CASSVDGSRDIQYF. In DNA, the CDR3 is TGTGCCAGCAGCGTAGATGGGTCGCGGGACATTCAGTACTTC.

The rearrangement uses TRBV11-2 and TRBJ2-7; 12 bases agree with TRBD2. From germline, CDR1 is SGHAT and CDR2 FQNNGV. There are 15 residues in the CDR3. J lost 2 bases, V lost 5 bases, and 4 bases had no gene match. The CDR3 DNA sequence: TGTGCCAGCAGCACTAGCGGGGGGCAGGCCTACGAGCAGTACTTC. Translating it yields CASSTSGGQAYEQYF.

This clone has at least ten counts. The rearrangement joins TRBV29-1 to TRBJ2-1; 8 bases fit TRBD1. The germline V gene encodes CDR1 SQVTM and CDR2 ANQGSEA. Trimming removed 6 bases from V and 7 bases from J; junction bases left unmatched: 11. This CDR3 contains 14 residues. The CDR3: CSVSQGEASNEQFF. The CDR3 nucleotides are TGCAGCGTATCACAGGGGGAGGCGTCGAATGAGCAGTTCTTC.

This chain joins TRBV29-1 and TRBJ2-5, with a possible D match to TRBD1 (6 bases). The J call could be wrong; TRBJ2-7 is a better fit for the DNA end. The CDR3 consists of 12 residues. In germline, CDR1 is SQVTM, CDR2 ANQGSEA. CDR3 nucleotide sequence: TGCAGCGTGCCGGGACAAGCCTACGAGCAGTACTTC. This encodes CSVPGQAYEQYF.